The 2 T cell receptor beta chains below all came from one sample that was sequenced in a study of T cell changes during pregnancy in multiple sclerosis. The repertoire was sequenced with immunoSEQ multiplex PCR; TCRdb's copy has only in-frame clones and lacks some. The sample shows 30,000 to 45,000 clones, 75% to 95% of them seen only once. This specimen was CD4+ T cells from peripheral blood mononuclear cells, taken in the third trimester of pregnancy. These receptors were collected from a female donor with multiple sclerosis, enrolled in a pregnancy study.

This chain links TRBV4-1 with TRBJ2-5, with 10 bases lining up with TRBD2. In germline, CDR1 is MGHRA, CDR2 YSYEKL. The CDR3 length is 17 residues. V dropped 5 bases and J dropped 5; count of bases not matched to a gene: 14. The CDR3 protein is CASSIQGSSGRGETQYF. CDR3 bases: TGCGCCAGCAGCATTCAGGGGTCTAGCGGGAGAGGGGAGACCCAGTACTTC.

About this clone: This specimen includes other DNA sequences encoding the same CDR3. V and J are TRBV6-5 and TRBJ1-1, with 7 bases that match TRBD1. The CDR3 spans 12 residues. Germline V gives CDR1 MNHEY, CDR2 SVGAGI. The V and J ends lost 6 bases and 6 bases, in that order; junction bases with no gene match: 4. The CDR3 region is CASRRTGAEAFF. The CDR3 nucleotides are TGTGCCAGCAGACGGACAGGCGCTGAAGCTTTCTTT.